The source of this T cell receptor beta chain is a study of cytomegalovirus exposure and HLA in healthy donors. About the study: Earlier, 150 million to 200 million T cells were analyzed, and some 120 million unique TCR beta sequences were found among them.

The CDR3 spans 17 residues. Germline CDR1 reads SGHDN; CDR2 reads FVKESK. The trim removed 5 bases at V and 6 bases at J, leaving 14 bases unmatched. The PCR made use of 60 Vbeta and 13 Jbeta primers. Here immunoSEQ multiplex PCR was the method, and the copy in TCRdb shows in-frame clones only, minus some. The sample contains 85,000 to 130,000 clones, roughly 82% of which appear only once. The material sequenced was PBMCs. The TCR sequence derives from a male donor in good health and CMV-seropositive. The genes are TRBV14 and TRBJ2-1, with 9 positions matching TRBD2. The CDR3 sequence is CASSDVKISGSLNEQFF. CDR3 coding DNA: TGTGCCAGCAGCGACGTTAAGATTAGCGGGAGCCTCAATGAGCAGTTCTTC. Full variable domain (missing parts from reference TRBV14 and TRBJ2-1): EAGVTQFPSHSVIEKGQTVTLRCDPISGHDNLYWYRRVMGKEIKFLLHFVKESKQDESGMPNNRFLAERTGGTYSTLKVQPAELEDSGVYFCASSDVKISGSLNEQFFGPGTRLTVL.